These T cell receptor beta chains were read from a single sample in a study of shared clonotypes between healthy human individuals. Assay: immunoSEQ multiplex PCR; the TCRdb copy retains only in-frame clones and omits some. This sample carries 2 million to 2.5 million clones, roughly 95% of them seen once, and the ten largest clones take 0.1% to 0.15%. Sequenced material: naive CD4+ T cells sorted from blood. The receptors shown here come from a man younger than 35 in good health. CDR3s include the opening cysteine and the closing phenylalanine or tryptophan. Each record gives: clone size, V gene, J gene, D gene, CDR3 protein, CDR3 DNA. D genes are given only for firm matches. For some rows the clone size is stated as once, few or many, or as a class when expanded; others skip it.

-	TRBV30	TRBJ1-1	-	CAGRRLENEAFF	TGTGCCGGCCGAAGGCTGGAGAATGAAGCTTTCTTT
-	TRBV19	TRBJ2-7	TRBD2	CASSTGGTSGYEQYF	TGTGCCAGTAGTACCGGAGGGACTAGCGGTTACGAGCAGTACTTC
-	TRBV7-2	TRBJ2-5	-	CASSLNRETQYF	TGTGCCAGCAGCTTAAACAGAGAGACCCAGTACTTC
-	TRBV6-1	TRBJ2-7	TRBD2	CASNRLAGVYEQYF	TGTGCCAGCAACCGACTAGCGGGAGTCTACGAGCAGTACTTC
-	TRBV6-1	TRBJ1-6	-	CAGGFFNSPLHF	TGCGCAGGAGGATTTTTTAATTCACCCCTCCACTTT
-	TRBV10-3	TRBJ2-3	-	CAIRSRAVPTDTQYF	TGTGCCATCAGATCCAGGGCAGTCCCGACAGATACGCAGTATTTT
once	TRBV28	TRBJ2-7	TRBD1	CASTIRDRIYEQYF	TGTGCCAGCACTATACGGGACAGAATCTACGAGCAGTACTTC
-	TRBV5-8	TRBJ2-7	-	CASSFVAGRPYEQYF	TGTGCCAGCAGCTTCGTCGCAGGGAGACCCTACGAGCAGTACTTC
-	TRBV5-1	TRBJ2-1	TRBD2	CASSFSAGATGVYNEQFF	TGCGCCAGCAGCTTCTCCGCGGGAGCCACGGGGGTTTACAATGAGCAGTTCTTC
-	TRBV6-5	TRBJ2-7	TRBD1	CASRTGHTSYEQYF	TGTGCCAGCAGGACAGGGCATACCTCCTACGAGCAGTACTTC
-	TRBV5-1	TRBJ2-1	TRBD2	CASGSGGSYNEQFF	TGCGCCAGCGGAAGCGGGGGGTCCTACAATGAGCAGTTCTTC
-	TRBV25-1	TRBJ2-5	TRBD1	CASSDPRQGAQETQYF	TGTGCCAGCAGTGACCCCCGACAGGGGGCCCAAGAGACCCAGTACTTC
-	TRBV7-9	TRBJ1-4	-	CASREGGVSEKLFF	TGTGCCAGCAGGGAAGGGGGTGTAAGTGAAAAACTGTTTTTT
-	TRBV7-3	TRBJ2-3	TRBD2	CASSPGLAGDTQYF	TGTGCCAGCAGTCCGGGACTAGCGGGTGATACGCAGTATTTT
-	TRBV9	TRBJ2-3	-	CASSAHSSSTDTQYF	TGTGCCAGCAGCGCTCACAGTTCTAGCACAGATACGCAGTATTTT
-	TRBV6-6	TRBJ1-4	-	CASSYSGAANEKLFF	TGTGCCAGCAGTTATTCGGGGGCAGCTAATGAAAAACTGTTTTTT
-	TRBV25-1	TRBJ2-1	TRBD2	CASSGAGGLFFEQFF	TGTGCCAGCAGTGGAGCGGGAGGGCTCTTTTTTGAGCAGTTCTTC
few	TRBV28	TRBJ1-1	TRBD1	CASSARQGFTEAFF	TGTGCCAGCAGTGCGCGACAGGGTTTCACTGAAGCTTTCTTT
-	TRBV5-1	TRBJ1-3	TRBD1	CASSKAGQGSGNTIYF	TGCGCCAGCAGCAAAGCGGGACAGGGGTCTGGAAACACCATATATTTT
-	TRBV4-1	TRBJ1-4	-	CASSQDQATANEKLFF	TGCGCCAGCAGCCAAGATCAGGCAACGGCGAATGAAAAACTGTTTTTT
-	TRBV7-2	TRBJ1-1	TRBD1	CASSLEAGGKGAFF	TGTGCCAGCAGCTTAGAGGCAGGGGGGAAAGGAGCTTTCTTT
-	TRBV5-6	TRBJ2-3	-	CASSPPQGSQYF	TGTGCCAGCAGCCCACCACAGGGATCCCAGTATTTT
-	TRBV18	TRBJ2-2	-	CASSPRRGDTGELFF	TGTGCCAGCTCACCCCGTAGAGGAGACACCGGGGAGCTGTTTTTT
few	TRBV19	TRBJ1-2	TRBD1	CASSMTGNYGYTF	TGTGCCAGTAGTATGACAGGGAACTATGGCTACACCTTC
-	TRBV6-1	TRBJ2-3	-	CASSHGATDTQYF	TGTGCCAGCAGTCACGGGGCCACAGATACGCAGTATTTT
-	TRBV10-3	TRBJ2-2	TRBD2	CAISLGRGTAGELFF	TGTGCCATCAGTCTAGGGCGGGGGACCGCCGGGGAGCTGTTTTTT
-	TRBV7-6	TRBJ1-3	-	CASSQGLSGNTIYF	TGTGCCAGCAGCCAAGGGCTATCTGGAAACACCATATATTTT
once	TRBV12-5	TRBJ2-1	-	CASGLWSEQFF	TGTGCTAGTGGTTTGTGGAGTGAGCAGTTCTTC
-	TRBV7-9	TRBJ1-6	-	CASSAEGLNSALHF	TGTGCCAGCAGCGCCGAGGGCCTGAATTCAGCCCTCCACTTT
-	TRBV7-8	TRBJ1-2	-	CASSSYSYGYTF	TGTGCCAGCAGCTCCTACAGCTATGGCTACACCTTC
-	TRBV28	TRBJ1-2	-	CASSGGANNYGYTF	TGTGCCAGCAGCGGGGGGGCAAATAACTATGGCTACACCTTC